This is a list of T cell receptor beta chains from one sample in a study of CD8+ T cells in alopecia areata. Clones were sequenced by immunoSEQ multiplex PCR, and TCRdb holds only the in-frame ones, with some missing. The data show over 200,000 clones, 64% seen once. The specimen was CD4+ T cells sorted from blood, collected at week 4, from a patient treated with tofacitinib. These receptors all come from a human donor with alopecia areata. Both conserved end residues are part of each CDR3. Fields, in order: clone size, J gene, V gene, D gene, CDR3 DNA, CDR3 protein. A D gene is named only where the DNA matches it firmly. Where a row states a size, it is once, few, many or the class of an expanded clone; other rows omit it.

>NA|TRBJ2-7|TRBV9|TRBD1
TGTGCCAGCAGCGTAGCCCCTGACAGGGGAACCTACGAGCAGTACTTC
CASSVAPDRGTYEQYF
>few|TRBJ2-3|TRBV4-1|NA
TGCGCCAGCACCTGGTCGGCTAGCACAGATACGCAGTATTTT
CASTWSASTDTQYF
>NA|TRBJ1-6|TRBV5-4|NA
TGTGCCAGCAGCTTGGGGACACCTAGCTCCTATAATTCACCCCTCCACTTT
CASSLGTPSSYNSPLHF
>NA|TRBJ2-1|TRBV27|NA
TGTGCCAGCAGCCGAGACATGACTAGTTTCAATGAGCAGTTCTTC
CASSRDMTSFNEQFF
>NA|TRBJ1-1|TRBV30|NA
TGTGCCTGGAGCGCGGGACTCTTGAACACTGAAGCTTTCTTT
CAWSAGLLNTEAFF
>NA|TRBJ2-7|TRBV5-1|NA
TGCAGCCATCCGCCGAGTGGTTCCTACGAGCAGTACTTC
CSHPPSGSYEQYF
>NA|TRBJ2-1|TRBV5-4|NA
TGTGCCAGCAGCTGGGACTTGGGCGACAATGAGCAGTTCTTC
CASSWDLGDNEQFF
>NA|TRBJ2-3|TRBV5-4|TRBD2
TGTGCCAGCAGCGCTAGGACTAGCGGGGTTAGCACAGATACGCAGTATTTT
CASSARTSGVSTDTQYF
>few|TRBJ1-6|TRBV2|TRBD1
TGTGCCAGTGGGCAGGGGGTTAATTCACCCCTCCACTTT
CASGQGVNSPLHF
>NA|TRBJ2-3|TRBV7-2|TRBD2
TGTGCCAGCAGACCGACTAGCGGGGGCCCCGGGAATTTT
CASRPTSGGPGNF
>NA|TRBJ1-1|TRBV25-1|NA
TGTGCCAGCAGTGGAATGGGCTCTACTGAAGCTTTCTTT
CASSGMGSTEAFF
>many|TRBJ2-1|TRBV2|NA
TGTGCCAGCACTGACACCTTGGGGTACAATGAGCAGTTCTTC
CASTDTLGYNEQFF
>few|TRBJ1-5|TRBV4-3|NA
TGCGCCAGCAGCCAAGATAGAAGCAATCAGCCCCAGCATTTT
CASSQDRSNQPQHF
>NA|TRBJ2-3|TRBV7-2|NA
TGTGCCAGCAGCACGACGGGACCCACCTCCACAGATACGCAGTATTTT
CASSTTGPTSTDTQYF
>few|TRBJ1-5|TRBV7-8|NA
TGTGCCAGCAGCTTAGAGGGTGGCAATCAGCCCCAGCATTTT
CASSLEGGNQPQHF
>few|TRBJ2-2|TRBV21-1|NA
TGTGCCAGCAGCCGCAGTAGGAACACCGGGGAGCTGTTTTTT
CASSRSRNTGELFF
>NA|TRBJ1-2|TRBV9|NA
TGTGCCAGCAGCAACCCCCCTTTCCCCGCTAACTATGGCTACACCTTC
CASSNPPFPANYGYTF
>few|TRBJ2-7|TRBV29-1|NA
TGCAGCGTTGAAGGACAGGCGGGCTACGAGCAGTACTTC
CSVEGQAGYEQYF
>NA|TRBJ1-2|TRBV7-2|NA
TGTGCCAGCAGCCCCGCGTCTTCATACGGCTATGGCTACACCTTC
CASSPASSYGYGYTF
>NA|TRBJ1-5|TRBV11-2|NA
TGTGCCAGCAGCTTAGCCGGTAGACAGCCCCAGCATTTT
CASSLAGRQPQHF
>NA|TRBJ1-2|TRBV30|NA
TGTGCCTGGAGTCCCTCCGAGGTAAAGGGCGGCTACACCTTC
CAWSPSEVKGGYTF
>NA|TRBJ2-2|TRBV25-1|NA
TGTGCCAGCAGTGGGACGGTGGGCAGGGTAGACCGGGAGCTGTTTTTT
CASSGTVGRVDRELFF
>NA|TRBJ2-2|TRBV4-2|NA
TGTGCCAGCAGCTTTTCCACCGGGGAGCTGTTTTTT
CASSFSTGELFF
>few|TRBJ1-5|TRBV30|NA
TGTGCCTGGAGTAAGCCAGGCGGTATTCAGCCCCAGCATTTT
CAWSKPGGIQPQHF
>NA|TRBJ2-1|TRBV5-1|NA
TGCGCCAGCAGTGACCAGGATTATGAGCAGTTCTTC
CASSDQDYEQFF
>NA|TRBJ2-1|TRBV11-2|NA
TGTGCCAGCAGTTCTGGGACCAGCTCCTACAATGAGCAGTTCTTC
CASSSGTSSYNEQFF
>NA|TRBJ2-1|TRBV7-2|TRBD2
TGTGCCAGCAGCTTAGGGCTAGCGGCAAATGAGCAGTTCTTC
CASSLGLAANEQFF
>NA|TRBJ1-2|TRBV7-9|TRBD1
TGTGCCAGCAGCATCCTGGACAGGGATCATGGCTACACCTTC
CASSILDRDHGYTF
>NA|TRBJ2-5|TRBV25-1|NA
TGTGCCAGCAGTGAATTGGGGGGGGGCCCAGAGACCCAGTACTTC
CASSELGGGPETQYF
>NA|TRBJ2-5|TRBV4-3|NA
TGCGCCAGCAGCCAAGATCTTCCCCTTGGGGCAGCTGGAGGAGAGACCCAGTACTTC
CASSQDLPLGAAGGETQYF
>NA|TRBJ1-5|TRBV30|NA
TGTGCCTGGAGTGTACTGAGGGCGAGGACCCAGCCCCAGCATTTT
CAWSVLRARTQPQHF
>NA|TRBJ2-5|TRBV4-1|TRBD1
TGCGCCAGCAGCCAACGGACAGGGGGGGCGGAGACCCAGTACTTC
CASSQRTGGAETQYF
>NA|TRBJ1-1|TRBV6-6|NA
TGTGCCAGCAGTTACGAAGGGGGCACTGAAGCTTTCTTT
CASSYEGGTEAFF
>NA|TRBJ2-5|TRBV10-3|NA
TGTGCCATCAGTCACAGGGAACAAGAGACCCAGTACTTC
CAISHREQETQYF
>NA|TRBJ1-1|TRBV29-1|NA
TGCAGCGTTCTCCCGGGCCTTCATAGGAGGGCTTTCTTT
CSVLPGLHRRAFF
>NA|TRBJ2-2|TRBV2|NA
TGTGCCAGCAGTGAAACCGGGGAGCTGTTTTTT
CASSETGELFF
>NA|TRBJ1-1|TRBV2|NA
TGTGCCGACAAAGGGGCTGGAACTGAAGCTTTCTTT
CADKGAGTEAFF
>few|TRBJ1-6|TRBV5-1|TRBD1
TGCGCCAGCAGCGAGGGACAGGGTGCTTCACCCCTCCACTTT
CASSEGQGASPLHF
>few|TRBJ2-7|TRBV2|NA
TGTGCCAGCAGGACCTCCGGCAGCTCCTACGAGCAGTACTTC
CASRTSGSSYEQYF
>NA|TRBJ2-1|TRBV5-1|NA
TGCGCCAGCAGCTTGGGGGGATACAATGAGCAGTTCTTC
CASSLGGYNEQFF
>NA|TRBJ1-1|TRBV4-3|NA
TGCGCCAGCAGCCACGTGTCACTGGGGAACACTGAAGCTTTCTTT
CASSHVSLGNTEAFF
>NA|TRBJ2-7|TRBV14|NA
TGTGCCAGCAGCCAAGTAAGTCTTCGGCTTAGCGAGCAGTACTTC
CASSQVSLRLSEQYF
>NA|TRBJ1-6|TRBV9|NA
TGTGCCAGCAGCACGGACAGTAATTCACCCCTCCACTTT
CASSTDSNSPLHF
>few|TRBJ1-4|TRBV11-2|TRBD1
TGTGCCAGCAGTCTTACAGGGGATGTCGGGGAAAAACTGTTTTTT
CASSLTGDVGEKLFF
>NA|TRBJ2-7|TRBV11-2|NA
TGTGCCAGCAGCTTAGGGCAATTGGGGACCTACGAGCAGTACTTC
CASSLGQLGTYEQYF
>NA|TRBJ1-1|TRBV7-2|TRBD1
TGTGCCAGCAGCTTGTTCTCCGGGACAGAGAACACTGAAGCTTTCTTT
CASSLFSGTENTEAFF
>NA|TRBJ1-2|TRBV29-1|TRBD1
TGCAGCGTTGCTAAGGGGGCGAGGGATGGCTACACCTTC
CSVAKGARDGYTF
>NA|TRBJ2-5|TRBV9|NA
TGTGCCAGCAGCGCCCCTGGGGGGCGGTACGAGACCCAGTACTTC
CASSAPGGRYETQYF
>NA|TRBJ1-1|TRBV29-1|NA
TGCAGCGGAATCGGGGCTACTGAAGCTTTCTTT
CSGIGATEAFF
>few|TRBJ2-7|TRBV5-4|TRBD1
TGTGCCAGCAGCTCCCCACCGGGACAGCCCTACGAGCAGTACTTC
CASSSPPGQPYEQYF
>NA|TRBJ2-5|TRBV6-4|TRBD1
TGTGCCAGCAGTGACTCGAGGCGCAGGGGGCCAGAGACCCAGTACTTC
CASSDSRRRGPETQYF
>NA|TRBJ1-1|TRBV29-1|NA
TGCAGCGTTCAGAACACTGAAGCTTTCTTT
CSVQNTEAFF
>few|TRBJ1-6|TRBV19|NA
TGTGCCAGTAGGGTGGGGATTTCACCCCTCCACTTT
CASRVGISPLHF
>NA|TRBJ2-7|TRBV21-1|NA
TGTGCCAGCAGCAAAGATGGGACTAGCGATGACGAGCAGTACTTC
CASSKDGTSDDEQYF
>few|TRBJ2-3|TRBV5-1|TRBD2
TGCGCCAGCAGCGCCCGTTTTAGCGGGGGGGATAGAAGCACAGATACGCAGTATTTT
CASSARFSGGDRSTDTQYF